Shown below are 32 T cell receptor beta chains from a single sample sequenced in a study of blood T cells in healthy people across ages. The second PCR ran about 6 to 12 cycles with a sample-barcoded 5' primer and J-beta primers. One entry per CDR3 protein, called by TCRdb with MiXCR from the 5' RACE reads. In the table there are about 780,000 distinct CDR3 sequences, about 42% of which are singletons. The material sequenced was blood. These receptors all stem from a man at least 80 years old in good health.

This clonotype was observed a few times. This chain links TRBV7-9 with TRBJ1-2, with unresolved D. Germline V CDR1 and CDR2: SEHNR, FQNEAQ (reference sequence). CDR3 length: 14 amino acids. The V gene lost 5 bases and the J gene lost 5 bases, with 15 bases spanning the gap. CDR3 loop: CASSPDGGQYGYTF. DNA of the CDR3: TGTGCCAGCAGCCCCGACGGAGGGCAGTATGGCTACACCTTC.

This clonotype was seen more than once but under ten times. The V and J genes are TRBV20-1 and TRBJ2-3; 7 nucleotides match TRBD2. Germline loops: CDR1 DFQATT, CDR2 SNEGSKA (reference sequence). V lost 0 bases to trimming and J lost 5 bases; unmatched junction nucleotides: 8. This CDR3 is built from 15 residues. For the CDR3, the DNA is TGCAGTGCTAGAGATCTCGCGGGAGACATAGATACGCAGTATTTT. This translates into CSARDLAGDIDTQYF.

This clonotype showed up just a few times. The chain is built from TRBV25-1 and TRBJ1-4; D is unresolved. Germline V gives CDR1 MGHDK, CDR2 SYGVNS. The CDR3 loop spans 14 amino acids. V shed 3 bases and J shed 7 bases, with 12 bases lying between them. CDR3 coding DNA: TGTGCCAGCAGTGAGGGAGAAATGGGTGAAAAACTGTTTTTT. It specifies CASSEGEMGEKLFF.

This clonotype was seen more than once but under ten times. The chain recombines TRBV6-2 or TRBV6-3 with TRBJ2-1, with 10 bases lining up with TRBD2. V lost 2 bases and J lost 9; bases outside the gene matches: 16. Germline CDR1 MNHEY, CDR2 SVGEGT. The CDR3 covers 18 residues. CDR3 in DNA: TGTGCCAGCAGTTACGCCGCTCCCTCTAGCGGGAGAGTTTCTGAGCAGTTCTTC. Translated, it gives CASSYAAPSSGRVSEQFF.

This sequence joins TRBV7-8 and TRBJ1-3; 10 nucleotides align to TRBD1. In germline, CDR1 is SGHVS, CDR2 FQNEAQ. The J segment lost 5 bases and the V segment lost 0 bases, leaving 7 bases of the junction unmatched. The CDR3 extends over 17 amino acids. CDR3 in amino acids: CASSLAYGQGGRNTIYF. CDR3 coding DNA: TGTGCCAGCAGCTTAGCTTACGGACAGGGGGGAAGAAACACCATATATTTT.

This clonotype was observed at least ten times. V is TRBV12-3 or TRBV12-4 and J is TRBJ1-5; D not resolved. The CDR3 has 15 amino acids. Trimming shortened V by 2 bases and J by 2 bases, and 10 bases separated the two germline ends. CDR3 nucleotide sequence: TGTGCCAGCAGTTTAAGAGGGATTGGCAATCAGCCCCAGCATTTT. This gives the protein CASSLRGIGNQPQHF.

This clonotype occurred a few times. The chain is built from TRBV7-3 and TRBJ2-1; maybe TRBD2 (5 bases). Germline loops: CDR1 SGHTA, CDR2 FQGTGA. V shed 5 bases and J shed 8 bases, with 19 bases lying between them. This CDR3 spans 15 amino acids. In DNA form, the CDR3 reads TGTGCCAGCAGCCCCACGTTACTAGGCCCTCATGAGCAGTTCTTC. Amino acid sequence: CASSPTLLGPHEQFF.

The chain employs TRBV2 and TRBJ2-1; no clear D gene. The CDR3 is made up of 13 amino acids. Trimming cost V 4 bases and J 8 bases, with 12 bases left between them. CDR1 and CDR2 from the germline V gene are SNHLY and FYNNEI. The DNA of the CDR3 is TGTGCCAGCAGTGCTTCCCACGTCGATGAGCAGTTCTTC. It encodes CASSASHVDEQFF. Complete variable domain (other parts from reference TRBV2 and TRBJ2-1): EPEVTQTPSHQVTQMGQEVILRCVPISNHLYFYWYRQILGQKVEFLVSFYNNEISEKSEIFDDQFSVERPDGSNFTLKIRSTKLEDSAMYFCASSASHVDEQFFGPGTRLTVL.

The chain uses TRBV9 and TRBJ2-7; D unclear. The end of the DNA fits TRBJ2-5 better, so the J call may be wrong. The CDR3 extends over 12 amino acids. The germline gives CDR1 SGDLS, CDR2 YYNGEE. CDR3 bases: TGTACCGGCAGCGTAAACGGAGAGACCCAGTACTTC. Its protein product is CTGSVNGETQYF.

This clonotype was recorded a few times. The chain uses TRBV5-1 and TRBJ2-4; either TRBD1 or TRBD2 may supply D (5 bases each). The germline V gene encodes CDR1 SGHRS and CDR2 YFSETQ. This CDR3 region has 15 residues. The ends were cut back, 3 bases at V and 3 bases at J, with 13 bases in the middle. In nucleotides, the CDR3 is TGCGCCAGCAGCTCCGGGACCGGTGACAAAAACATTCAGTACTTC. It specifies CASSSGTGDKNIQYF.

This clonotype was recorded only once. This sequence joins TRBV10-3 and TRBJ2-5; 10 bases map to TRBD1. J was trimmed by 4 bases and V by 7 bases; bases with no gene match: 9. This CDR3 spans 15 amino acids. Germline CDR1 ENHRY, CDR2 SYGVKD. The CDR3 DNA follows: TGTGCCATCAACCCGACAGGGGGCGGGGGAGAGACCCAGTACTTC. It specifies CAINPTGGGGETQYF.

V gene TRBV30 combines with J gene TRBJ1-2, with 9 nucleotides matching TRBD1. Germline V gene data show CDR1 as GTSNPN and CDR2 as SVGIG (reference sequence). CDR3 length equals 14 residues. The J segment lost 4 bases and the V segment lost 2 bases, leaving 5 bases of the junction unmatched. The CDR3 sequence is CAWSTTGGSYGYTF. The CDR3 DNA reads TGTGCCTGGAGTACGACAGGGGGTAGCTATGGCTACACCTTC.

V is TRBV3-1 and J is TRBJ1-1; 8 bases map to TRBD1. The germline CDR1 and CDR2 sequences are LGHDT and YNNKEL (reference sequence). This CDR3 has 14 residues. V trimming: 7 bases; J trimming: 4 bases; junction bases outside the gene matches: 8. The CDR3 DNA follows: TGTGCCAGCACGCTTCGACAGGGGTCCACTGAAGCTTTCTTT. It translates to CASTLRQGSTEAFF.

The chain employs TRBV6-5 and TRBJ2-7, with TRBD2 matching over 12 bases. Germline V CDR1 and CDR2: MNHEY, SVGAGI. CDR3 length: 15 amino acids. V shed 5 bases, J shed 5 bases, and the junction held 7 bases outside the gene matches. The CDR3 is CASSSPGTSGHEQYF. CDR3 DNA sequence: TGTGCCAGCAGTAGTCCCGGGACTAGCGGGCACGAGCAGTACTTC.

CDR3 in DNA: TGTGCCAGCTCGCTCCAGGTTATCGACGAGACCCAGTACTTC. Residues: CASSLQVIDETQYF. The genes are TRBV18 and TRBJ2-5; D gene unclear. The V gene lost 6 bases and the J gene lost 5 bases, with 16 bases spanning the gap. CDR1 is KGHSH and CDR2 is LQKENI in the germline V gene. This CDR3 spans 14 amino acids.

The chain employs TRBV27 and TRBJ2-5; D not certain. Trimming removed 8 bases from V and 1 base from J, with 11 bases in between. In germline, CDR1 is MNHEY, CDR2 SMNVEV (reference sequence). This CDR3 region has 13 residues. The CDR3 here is CASRPGTQETQYF. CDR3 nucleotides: TGTGCCAGCCGCCCGGGCACCCAAGAGACCCAGTACTTC.

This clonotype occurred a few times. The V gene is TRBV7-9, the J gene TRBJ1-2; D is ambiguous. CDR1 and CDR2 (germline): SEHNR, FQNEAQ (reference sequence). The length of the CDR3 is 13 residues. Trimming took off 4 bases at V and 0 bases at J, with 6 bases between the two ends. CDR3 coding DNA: TGTGCCAGCAGCTCAACCCCTAACTATGGCTACACCTTC. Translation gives CASSSTPNYGYTF. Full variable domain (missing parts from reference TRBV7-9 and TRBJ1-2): DTGVSQNPRHKITKRGQNVTFRCDPISEHNRLYWYRQTLGQGPEFLTYFQNEAQLEKSRLLSDRFSAERPKGSFSTLEIQRTEQGDSAMYLCASSSTPNYGYTFGSGTRLTVV.

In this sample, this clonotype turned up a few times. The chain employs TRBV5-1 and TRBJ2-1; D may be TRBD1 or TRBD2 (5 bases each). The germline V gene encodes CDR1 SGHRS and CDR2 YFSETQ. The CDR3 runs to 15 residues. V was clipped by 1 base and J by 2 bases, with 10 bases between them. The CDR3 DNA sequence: TGCGCCAGCAGCTTGCAAGGGGACCCCTACAATGAGCAGTTCTTC. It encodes CASSLQGDPYNEQFF.

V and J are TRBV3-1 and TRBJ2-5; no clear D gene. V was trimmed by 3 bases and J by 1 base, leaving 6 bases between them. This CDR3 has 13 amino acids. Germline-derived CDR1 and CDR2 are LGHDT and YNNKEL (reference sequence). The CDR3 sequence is CASSHASQETQYF. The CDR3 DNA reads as TGTGCCAGCAGCCACGCTAGCCAAGAGACCCAGTACTTC.

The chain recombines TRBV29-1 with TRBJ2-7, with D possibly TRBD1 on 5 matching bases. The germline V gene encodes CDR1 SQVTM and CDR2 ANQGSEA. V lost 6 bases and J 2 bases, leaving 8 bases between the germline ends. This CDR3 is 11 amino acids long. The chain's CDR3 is CSVTAPYEQYF. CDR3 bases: TGCAGCGTGACAGCGCCCTACGAGCAGTACTTC.

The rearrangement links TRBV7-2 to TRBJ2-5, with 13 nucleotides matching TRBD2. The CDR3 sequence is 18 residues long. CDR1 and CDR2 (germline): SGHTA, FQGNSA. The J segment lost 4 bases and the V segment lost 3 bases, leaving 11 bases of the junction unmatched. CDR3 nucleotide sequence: TGTGCCAGCAGCTTGAGCGGACTAGCGGGAGTAAGTGGAGAGACCCAGTACTTC. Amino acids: CASSLSGLAGVSGETQYF.

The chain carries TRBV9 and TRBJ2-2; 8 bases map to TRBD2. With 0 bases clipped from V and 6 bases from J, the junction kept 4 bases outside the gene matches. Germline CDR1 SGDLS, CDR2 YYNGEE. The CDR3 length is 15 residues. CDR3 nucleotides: TGTGCCAGCAGCGTAGCCGGGAGGGCCCCCGGGGAGCTGTTTTTT. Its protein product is CASSVAGRAPGELFF.

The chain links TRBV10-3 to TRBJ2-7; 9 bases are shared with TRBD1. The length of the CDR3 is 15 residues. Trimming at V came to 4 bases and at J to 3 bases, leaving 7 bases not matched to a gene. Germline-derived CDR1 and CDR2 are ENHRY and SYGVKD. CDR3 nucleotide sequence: TGTGCCATCAGTGCTCATGGGGACAGGGTCTACGAGCAGTACTTC. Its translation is CAISAHGDRVYEQYF.

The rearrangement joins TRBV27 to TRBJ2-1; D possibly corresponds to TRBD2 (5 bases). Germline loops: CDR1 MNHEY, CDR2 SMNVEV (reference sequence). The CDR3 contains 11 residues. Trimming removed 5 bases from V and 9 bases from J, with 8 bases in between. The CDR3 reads CASSIGLEQFF. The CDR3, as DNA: TGTGCCAGCAGTATAGGACTTGAGCAGTTCTTC.

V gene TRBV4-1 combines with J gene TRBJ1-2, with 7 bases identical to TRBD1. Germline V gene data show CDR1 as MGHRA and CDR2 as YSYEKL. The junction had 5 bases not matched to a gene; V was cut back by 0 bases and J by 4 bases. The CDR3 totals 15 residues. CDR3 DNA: TGCGCCAGCAGCCAAGACCCCGACAGGGCCTATGGCTACACCTTC. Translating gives CASSQDPDRAYGYTF.

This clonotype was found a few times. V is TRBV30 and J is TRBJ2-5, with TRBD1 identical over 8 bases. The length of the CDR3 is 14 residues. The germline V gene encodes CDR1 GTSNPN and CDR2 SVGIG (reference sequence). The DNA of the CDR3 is TGTGCACGTGACACAGGGGGGTCCCAAGAGACCCAGTACTTC. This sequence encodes CARDTGGSQETQYF.

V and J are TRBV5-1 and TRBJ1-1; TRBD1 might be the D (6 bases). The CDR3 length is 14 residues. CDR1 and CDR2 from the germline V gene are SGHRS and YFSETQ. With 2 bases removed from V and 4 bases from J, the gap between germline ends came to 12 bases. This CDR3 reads CASSFRDKGTEAFF. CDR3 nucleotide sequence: TGCGCCAGCAGCTTCCGGGACAAGGGCACTGAAGCTTTCTTT.

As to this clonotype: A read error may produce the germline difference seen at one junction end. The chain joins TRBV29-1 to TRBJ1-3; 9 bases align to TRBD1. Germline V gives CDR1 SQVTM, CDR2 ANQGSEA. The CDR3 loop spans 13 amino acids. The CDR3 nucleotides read TGCGGCGTTGAGGACAGGGGTGGAAACACCATATATTTT. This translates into CGVEDRGGNTIYF. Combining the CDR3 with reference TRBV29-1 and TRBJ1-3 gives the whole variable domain SAVISQKPSRDICQRGTSLTIQCQVDSQVTMMFWYRQQPGQSLTLIATANQGSEATYESGFVIDKFPISRPNLTFSTLTVSNMSPEDSSIYLCGVEDRGGNTIYFGEGSWLTVV.

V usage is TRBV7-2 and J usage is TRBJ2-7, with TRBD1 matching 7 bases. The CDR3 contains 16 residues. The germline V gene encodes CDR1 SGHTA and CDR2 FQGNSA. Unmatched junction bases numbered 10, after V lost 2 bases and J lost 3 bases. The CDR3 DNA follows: TGTGCCAGCAGCTTAAGTAGCGAGACAGGGAACTACGAGCAGTACTTC. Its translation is CASSLSSETGNYEQYF.

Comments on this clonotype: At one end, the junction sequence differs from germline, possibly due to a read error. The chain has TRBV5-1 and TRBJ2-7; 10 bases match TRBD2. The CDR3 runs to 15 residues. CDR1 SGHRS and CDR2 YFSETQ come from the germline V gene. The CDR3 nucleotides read TGCGCCGGCAGCTTGGGCCTAGCGGGAGAATACGAGCAGTACTTC. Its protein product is CAGSLGLAGEYEQYF.

CDR3 sequence (DNA): TGCGCCAGCAGCGAGACAGCCTTAGGGAATGAGCAGTTCTTC. This codes for CASSETALGNEQFF. The chain employs TRBV5-1 and TRBJ2-1, with D possibly being TRBD1 (5 bases). The germline V gene has CDR1 SGHRS and CDR2 YFSETQ. The CDR3 contains 14 residues. V was shortened by 4 bases and J by 7 bases, with 15 bases between the two germline ends. Full variable domain (missing parts from reference TRBV5-1 and TRBJ2-1): KAGVTQTPRYLIKTRGQQVTLSCSPISGHRSVSWYQQTPGQGLQFLFEYFSETQRNKGNFPGRFSGRQFSNSRSEMNVSTLELGDSALYLCASSETALGNEQFFGPGTRLTVL.

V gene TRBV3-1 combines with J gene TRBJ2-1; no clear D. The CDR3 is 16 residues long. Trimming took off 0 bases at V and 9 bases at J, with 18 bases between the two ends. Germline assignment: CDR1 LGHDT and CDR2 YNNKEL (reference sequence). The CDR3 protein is CASSQEPSPTYGEQFF. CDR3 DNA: TGTGCCAGCAGCCAAGAACCCAGCCCTACGTATGGTGAGCAGTTCTTC.